This T cell receptor (beta chain) was observed in a study of blood T cell repertoires in COVID-19. Study-level background: Donors in the United States, Italy and Spain gave samples during acute or convalescent COVID-19. T cells, B-cell-depleted T cells, or PBMCs supplied cDNA or gDNA.

This clone was seen just once. Study processing details: Reference gene primer amplification gave estimated nucleated cell counts. Produced via immunoSEQ multiplex PCR; TCRdb's table is partial and in-frame only. D and trimming were read from the DNA, whereas the V and J calls and clone size are those reported in that table. Here the sample spans approximately 190,000 clones, 84% being singletons. Trimming cost V 2 bases and J 5 bases, with 13 bases left between them. Germline-derived CDR1 and CDR2 are LNHNV and YYDKDF (reference sequence). The CDR3 runs to 15 residues. Input material: peripheral blood. This clonotype was sampled from a human donor in a cohort sampled during active COVID-19. J is TRBJ2-1 and V is TRBV15, with D possibly being TRBD2 (5 bases). CDR3 loop: CATSRRVTADNEQFF. CDR3 nucleotide sequence: TGTGCCACCAGCAGAAGGGTAACAGCGGACAATGAGCAGTTCTTC.